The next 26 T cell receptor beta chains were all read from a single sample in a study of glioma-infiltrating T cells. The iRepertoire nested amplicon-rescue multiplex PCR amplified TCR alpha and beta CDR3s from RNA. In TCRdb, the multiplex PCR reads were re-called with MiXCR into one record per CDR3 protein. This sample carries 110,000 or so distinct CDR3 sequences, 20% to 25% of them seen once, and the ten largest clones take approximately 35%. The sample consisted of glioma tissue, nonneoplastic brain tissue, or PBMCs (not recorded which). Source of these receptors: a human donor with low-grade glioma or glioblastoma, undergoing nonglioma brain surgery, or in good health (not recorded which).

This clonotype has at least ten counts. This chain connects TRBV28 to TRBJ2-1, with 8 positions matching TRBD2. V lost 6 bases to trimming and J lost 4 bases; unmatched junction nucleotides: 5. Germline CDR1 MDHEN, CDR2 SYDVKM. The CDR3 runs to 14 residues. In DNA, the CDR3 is TGTGCCAGCAGATGGACTAGCCCTTACAATGAGCAGTTCTTC. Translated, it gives CASRWTSPYNEQFF.

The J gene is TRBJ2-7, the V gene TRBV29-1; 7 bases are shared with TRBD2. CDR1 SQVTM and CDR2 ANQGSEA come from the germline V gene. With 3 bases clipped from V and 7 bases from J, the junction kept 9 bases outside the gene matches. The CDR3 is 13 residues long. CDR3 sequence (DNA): TGCAGCGTTGAGGGGACTAAACGGGAAGAGCAGTACTTC. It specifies CSVEGTKREEQYF.

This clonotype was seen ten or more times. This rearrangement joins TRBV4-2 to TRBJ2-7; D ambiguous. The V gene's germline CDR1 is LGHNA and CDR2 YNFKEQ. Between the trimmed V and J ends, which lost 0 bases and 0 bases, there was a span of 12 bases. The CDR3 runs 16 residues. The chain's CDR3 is CASSQDSSAFSYEQYF. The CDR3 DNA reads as TGTGCCAGCAGCCAAGATTCGTCAGCCTTCTCCTACGAGCAGTACTTC.

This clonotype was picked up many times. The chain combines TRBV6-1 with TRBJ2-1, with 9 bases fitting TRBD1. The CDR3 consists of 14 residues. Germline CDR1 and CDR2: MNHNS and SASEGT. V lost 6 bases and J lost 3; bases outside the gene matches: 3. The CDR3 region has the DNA TGTGCCAGCAGGACGGACAGGGGCTACAATGAGCAGTTCTTC. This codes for CASRTDRGYNEQFF.

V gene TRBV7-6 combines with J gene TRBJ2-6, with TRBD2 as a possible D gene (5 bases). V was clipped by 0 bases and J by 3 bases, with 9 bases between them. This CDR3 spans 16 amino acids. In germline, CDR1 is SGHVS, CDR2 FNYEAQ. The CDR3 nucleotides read TGTGCCAGCAGCTTAGCATCGGGGTTTGGGGCCAACGTCCTGACTTTC. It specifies CASSLASGFGANVLTF.

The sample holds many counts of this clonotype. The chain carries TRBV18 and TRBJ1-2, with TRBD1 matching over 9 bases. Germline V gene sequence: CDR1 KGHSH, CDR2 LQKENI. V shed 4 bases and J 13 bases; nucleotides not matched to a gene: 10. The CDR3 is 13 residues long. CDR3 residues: CASSQQQGADVTF. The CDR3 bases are TGTGCCAGCTCACAACAACAGGGGGCGGATGTCACCTTC.

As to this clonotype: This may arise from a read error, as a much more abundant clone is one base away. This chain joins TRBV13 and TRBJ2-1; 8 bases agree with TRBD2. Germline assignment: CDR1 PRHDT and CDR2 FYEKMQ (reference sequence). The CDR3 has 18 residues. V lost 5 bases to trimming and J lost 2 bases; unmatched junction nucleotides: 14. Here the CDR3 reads CASSPKWDLAGTYNEQFF. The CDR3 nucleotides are TGTGCCAGCAGCCCTAAATGGGATTTAGCGGGAACCTACAATGAGCAGTTCTTC.

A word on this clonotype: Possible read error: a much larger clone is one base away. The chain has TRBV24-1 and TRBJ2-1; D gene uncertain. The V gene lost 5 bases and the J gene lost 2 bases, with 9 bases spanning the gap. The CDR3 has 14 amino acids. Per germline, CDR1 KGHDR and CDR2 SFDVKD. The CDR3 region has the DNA TGTGCCACCAGTGGTAGCACGACCTACAATGAGCAGTTCTTC. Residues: CATSGSTTYNEQFF.

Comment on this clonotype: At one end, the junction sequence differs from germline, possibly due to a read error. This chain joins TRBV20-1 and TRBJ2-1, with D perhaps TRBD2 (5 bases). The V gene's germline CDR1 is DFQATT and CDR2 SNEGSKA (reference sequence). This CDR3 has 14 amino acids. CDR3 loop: CSPTSGPSSYNEQF. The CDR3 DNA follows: TGCAGTCCCACCAGCGGCCCGAGCTCCTACAATGAGCAGTTC.

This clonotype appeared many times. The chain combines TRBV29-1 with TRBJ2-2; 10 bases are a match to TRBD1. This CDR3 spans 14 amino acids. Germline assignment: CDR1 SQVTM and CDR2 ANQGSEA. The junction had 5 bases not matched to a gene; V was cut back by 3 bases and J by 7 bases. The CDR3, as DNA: TGCAGCGTTGAGACAGGGGGCGCAATCGGGGAGCTGTTTTTT. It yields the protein CSVETGGAIGELFF.

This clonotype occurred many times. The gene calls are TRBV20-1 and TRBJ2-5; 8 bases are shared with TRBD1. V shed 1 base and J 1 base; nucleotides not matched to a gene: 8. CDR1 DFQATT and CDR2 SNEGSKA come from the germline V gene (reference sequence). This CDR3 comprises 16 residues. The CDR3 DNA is TGCAGTGCTAGAGTTCCCGGGACAGGATCCCAAGAGACCCAGTACTTC. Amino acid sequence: CSARVPGTGSQETQYF.

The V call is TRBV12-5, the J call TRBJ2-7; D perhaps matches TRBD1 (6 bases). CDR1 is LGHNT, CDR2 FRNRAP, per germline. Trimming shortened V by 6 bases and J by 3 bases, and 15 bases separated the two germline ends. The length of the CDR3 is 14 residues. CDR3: CASGRTVESYEQYF. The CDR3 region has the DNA TGTGCTAGTGGCAGGACAGTAGAAAGCTACGAGCAGTACTTC.

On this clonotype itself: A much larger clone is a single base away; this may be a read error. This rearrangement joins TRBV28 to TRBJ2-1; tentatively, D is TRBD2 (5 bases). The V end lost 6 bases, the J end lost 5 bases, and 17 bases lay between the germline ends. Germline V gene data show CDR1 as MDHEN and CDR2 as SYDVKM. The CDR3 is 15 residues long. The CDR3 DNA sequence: TGTGCCAGCAGGGAGGACGTGGAGACAAACAATGAGCAGTTCTTC. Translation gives CASREDVETNNEQFF.

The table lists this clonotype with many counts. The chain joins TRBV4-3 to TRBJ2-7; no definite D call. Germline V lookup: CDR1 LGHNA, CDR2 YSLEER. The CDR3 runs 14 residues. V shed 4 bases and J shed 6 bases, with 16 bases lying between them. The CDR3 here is CASSPKLTGGEQYF. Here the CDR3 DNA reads TGCGCCAGCAGCCCAAAACTGACCGGCGGCGAGCAGTACTTC.

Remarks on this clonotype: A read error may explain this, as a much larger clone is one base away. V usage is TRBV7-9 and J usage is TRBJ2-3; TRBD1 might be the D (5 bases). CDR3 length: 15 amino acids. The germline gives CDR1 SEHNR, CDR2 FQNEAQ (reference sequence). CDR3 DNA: TGTGCCAGCAGCTTACATACCAGCAGCACAGGTACGCAGTATTTT. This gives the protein CASSLHTSSTGTQYF.

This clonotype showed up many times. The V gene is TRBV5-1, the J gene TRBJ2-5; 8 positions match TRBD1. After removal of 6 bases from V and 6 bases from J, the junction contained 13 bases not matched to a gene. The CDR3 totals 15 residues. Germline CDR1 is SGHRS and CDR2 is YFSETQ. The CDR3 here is CASNSEQGVTKTQYF. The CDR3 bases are TGCGCCAGCAATAGCGAACAGGGGGTAACGAAGACCCAGTACTTC.

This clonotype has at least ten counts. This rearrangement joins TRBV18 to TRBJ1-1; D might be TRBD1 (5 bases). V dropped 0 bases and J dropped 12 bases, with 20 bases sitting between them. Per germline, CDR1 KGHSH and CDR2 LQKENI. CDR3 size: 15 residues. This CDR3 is CASSPPAGGSVATFF. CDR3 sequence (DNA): TGTGCCAGCTCACCACCAGCCGGGGGAAGCGTCGCAACTTTCTTT.

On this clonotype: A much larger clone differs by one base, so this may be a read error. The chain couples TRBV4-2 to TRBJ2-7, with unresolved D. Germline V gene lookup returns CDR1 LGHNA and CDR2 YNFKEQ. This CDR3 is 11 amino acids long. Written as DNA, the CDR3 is TGTGCCAGCAGCCTTGAATACGAGGAGTACTTC. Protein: CASSLEYEEYF.

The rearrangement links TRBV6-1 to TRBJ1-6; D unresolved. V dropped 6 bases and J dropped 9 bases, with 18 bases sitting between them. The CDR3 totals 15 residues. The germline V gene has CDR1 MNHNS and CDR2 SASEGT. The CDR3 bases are TGTGCCAGCAGCGTTTCTGCAGGTCGCTCTTCACCCCTCCACTTT. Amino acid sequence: CASSVSAGRSSPLHF.

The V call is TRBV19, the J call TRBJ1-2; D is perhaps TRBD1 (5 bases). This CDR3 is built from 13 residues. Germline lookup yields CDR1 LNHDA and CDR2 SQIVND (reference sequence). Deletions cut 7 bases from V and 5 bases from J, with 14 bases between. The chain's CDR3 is CASNYGAGYGYTF. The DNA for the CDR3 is TGTGCCAGTAATTATGGTGCAGGGTATGGCTACACCTTC. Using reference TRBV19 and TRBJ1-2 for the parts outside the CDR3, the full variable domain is DGGITQSPKYLFRKEGQNVTLSCEQNLNHDAMYWYRQDPGQGLRLIYYSQIVNDFQKGDIAEGYSVSREKKESFPLTVTSAQKNPTAFYLCASNYGAGYGYTFGSGTRLTVV.

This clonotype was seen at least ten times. CDR3 loop: CASSRDTGELFF. The CDR3 coding sequence is TGTGCCAGCAGTCGCGACACCGGGGAGCTGTTTTTT. The chain is built from TRBV28 and TRBJ2-2; D is unresolved. Between the trimmed V and J ends, which lost 5 bases and 3 bases, there was a span of 4 bases. The CDR3 totals 12 residues. From germline, CDR1 is MDHEN and CDR2 SYDVKM.

The chain's CDR3 is CASSTAAQVSNEQFF. The CDR3 DNA reads TGCGCCAGCAGCACGGCGGCACAGGTTAGCAATGAGCAGTTCTTC. The rearrangement joins TRBV5-1 to TRBJ2-1; D is perhaps TRBD1 (5 bases). This CDR3 comprises 15 residues. V lost 4 bases and J lost 6, with 17 bases in between. Germline V gene sequence: CDR1 SGHRS, CDR2 YFSETQ.

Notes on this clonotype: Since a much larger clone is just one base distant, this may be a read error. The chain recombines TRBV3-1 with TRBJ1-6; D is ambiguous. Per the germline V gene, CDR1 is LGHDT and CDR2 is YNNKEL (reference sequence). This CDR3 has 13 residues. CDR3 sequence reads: CVSSPVENSPLHF. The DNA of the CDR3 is TGTGTCAGCAGCCCCGTAGAAAATTCACCCCTCCACTTT.

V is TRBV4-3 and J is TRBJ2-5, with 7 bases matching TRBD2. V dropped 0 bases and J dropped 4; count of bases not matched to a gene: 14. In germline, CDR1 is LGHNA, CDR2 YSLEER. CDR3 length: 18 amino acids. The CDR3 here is CASSQDQGGVLARETQYF. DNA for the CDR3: TGCGCCAGCAGCCAAGACCAAGGCGGGGTACTAGCGCGAGAGACCCAGTACTTC.

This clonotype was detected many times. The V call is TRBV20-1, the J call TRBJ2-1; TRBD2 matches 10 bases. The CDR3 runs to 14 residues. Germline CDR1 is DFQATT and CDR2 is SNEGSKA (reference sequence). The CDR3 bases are TGCAGCCACCTTCTAGCGGGAGTACTTATTGAGCAGTTCTTC. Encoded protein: CSHLLAGVLIEQFF.

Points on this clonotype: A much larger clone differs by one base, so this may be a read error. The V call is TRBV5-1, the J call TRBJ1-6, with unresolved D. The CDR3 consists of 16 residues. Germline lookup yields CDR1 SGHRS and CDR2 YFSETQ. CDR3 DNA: TGCGCCGGCAGCTTACAGCCCCAGGAGGGAAATTCACCCCTCCACTTT. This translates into CAGSLQPQEGNSPLHF.